This T cell receptor beta chain was retrieved from a study of cytomegalovirus exposure and HLA in healthy donors. Regarding the study as a whole: TRBV6-2, TRBV6-3 and some other V segments were excluded as indistinguishable. Presence/absence comparisons presumed near-even sequencing depth among donors. Under 20,000 TCR beta sequences were associated with HLA alleles at 0.05 false discovery rate in a later analysis.

About this clone itself: The antigen remains unidentified.

PCR amplification relied on 60 Vbeta primers (plus 13 Jbeta primers). Data came from immunoSEQ multiplex PCR; TCRdb stores just in-frame clones and leaves some out. The profile covers 53,000 or so clones, with roughly 77% appearing a single time and 6.8% taken by the ten largest. Trimming pared 2 bases from V and 5 bases from J, leaving 9 bases between. The CDR3 spans 13 residues. Per germline, CDR1 SNHLY and CDR2 FYNNEI. Donors were nominally healthy when sampled, though unrecorded immune exposures were likely. The chain uses TRBV2 and TRBJ2-5; D unclear. The receptor's source is a man aged 25-40 years in good health and CMV-seropositive. Sequencing was done on a sample of PBMCs. The DNA of the CDR3 is TGTGCCAGCAGTGAATCCCCAGCGGAGACCCAGTACTTC. It translates to CASSESPAETQYF.